The 5 T cell receptor beta chains in this list originate from one sample, sequenced in a study of T cell responses to AZD1222 COVID-19 vaccine. The assay was immunoSEQ multiplex PCR, and TCRdb's table has in-frame clones only and misses some. This sample has around 130,000 clones; approximately 86% occur once, and the top ten carry around 12%. The material was peripheral blood, obtained on day 0 of AZD1222 vaccination. The receptors originated from an adult in good health.

V and J are TRBV29-1 and TRBJ1-1; possibly TRBD1 for D (5 bases). From germline, CDR1 is SQVTM and CDR2 ANQGSEA. This CDR3 has 13 amino acids. Trimming shortened V by 2 bases and J by 0 bases, and 7 bases separated the two germline ends. In DNA, the CDR3 is TGCAGCGTTGAAACAGGAATGAACACTGAAGCTTTCTTT. This codes for CSVETGMNTEAFF.

The chain combines TRBV13 with TRBJ2-3, with 9 bases fitting TRBD2. The V gene end was trimmed by 1 base and the J gene end by 6 bases; junction bases not matched to a gene: 8. The CDR3 extends over 16 amino acids. CDR1 and CDR2 from the germline V gene are PRHDT and FYEKMQ (reference sequence). The CDR3 DNA reads TGTGCCAGCAGCTTAGTTCAGCGGGGGGCCTCGGATACGCAGTATTTT. Translated, it gives CASSLVQRGASDTQYF. The whole variable domain, filled in from reference TRBV13 and TRBJ2-3, reads AAGVIQSPRHLIKEKRETATLKCYPIPRHDTVYWYQQGPGQDPQFLISFYEKMQSDKGSIPDRFSAQQFSDYHSELNMSSLELGDSALYFCASSLVQRGASDTQYFGPGTRLTVL.

The chain carries TRBV10-3 and TRBJ2-3; D uncertain. Germline CDR1 reads ENHRY; CDR2 reads SYGVKD. Trimming stripped 8 bases from V and 1 base from J, with 10 bases between. This CDR3 is 13 amino acids long. CDR3 sequence reads: CAIAWGGTDTQYF. Written as DNA, the CDR3 is TGTGCCATCGCTTGGGGTGGCACAGATACGCAGTATTTT.

The chain combines TRBV3-1 (or the pseudogene TRBV3-2) with TRBJ2-7, with 10 nucleotides matching TRBD2. The germline gives CDR1 LGHDT, CDR2 YNNKEL (reference sequence). There are 15 residues in the CDR3. V lost 4 bases to trimming and J lost 1 base; unmatched junction nucleotides: 4. The CDR3 protein is CASSPLSGGSYEQYF. CDR3 nucleotides: TGTGCCAGCAGCCCTCTTAGCGGGGGGTCCTACGAGCAGTACTTC.

The V call is TRBV6-5, the J call TRBJ1-2, with D possibly being TRBD1 (5 bases). The CDR3 runs 13 residues. V lost 0 bases to trimming and J lost 6 bases, with 8 bases between them. The V gene's germline CDR1 is MNHEY and CDR2 SVGAGI. The CDR3 loop reads CASSYSRGNGYTF. CDR3 sequence (DNA): TGTGCCAGCAGTTACTCAAGGGGAAATGGCTACACCTTC.